The 25 T cell receptor beta chains listed next were all sequenced from one sample in a study of T-cell reconstitution after alpha-beta-depleted transplantation in children (dated by TCRdb to the mid-2010s). The library was built by means of PCR. TCRdb names Illumina HiSeq 2500 as the instrument used. To normalize quantification of the TCRbeta repertoire, the TCR libraries were built with molecular barcoding that relied on unique molecular identifiers. TCRdb trimmed the raw reads at Q25, called clones with MiXCR and kept productive beta chains. Every distinct CDR3 protein forms one entry, paired with its most common genes and DNA. Recorded for this sample are under 450,000 distinct CDR3 sequences; about 14% of them occurred a single time. Clones ranked in the top ten supply roughly 4.3% of the sample. The specimen was PBMCs, collected from the stem cell graft. The receptors stem from a human donor who donated a stem cell graft to a child with Fanconi anemia.

The V and J genes are TRBV5-1 and TRBJ2-5, with D perhaps TRBD2 (7 bases). V lost 6 bases and J 4 bases, leaving 13 bases between the germline ends. The length of the CDR3 is 13 residues. Germline-derived CDR1 and CDR2 are SGHRS and YFSETQ. CDR3 in amino acids: CASIRGAGETQYF. CDR3 coding DNA: TGCGCCAGCATCCGGGGGGCCGGAGAGACCCAGTACTTC. Based on the CDR3 plus reference TRBV5-1 and TRBJ2-5, the full variable domain is KAGVTQTPRYLIKTRGQQVTLSCSPISGHRSVSWYQQTPGQGLQFLFEYFSETQRNKGNFPGRFSGRQFSNSRSEMNVSTLELGDSALYLCASIRGAGETQYFGPGTRLLVL.

This clonotype was seen a few times. The chain recombines TRBV7-2 with TRBJ1-2; D gene ambiguous. The germline CDR1 and CDR2 sequences are SGHTA and FQGNSA. V dropped 5 bases and J dropped 1 base, with 8 bases sitting between them. The CDR3 is 13 amino acids. The CDR3 region has the DNA TGTGCCAGCAGCAGCGACTTTAACTATGGCTACACCTTC. Residues: CASSSDFNYGYTF.

This clonotype has a count of ten or more. This chain uses TRBV6-1 with TRBJ2-2, with D possibly being TRBD2 (5 bases). Trimming shortened V by 8 bases and J by 3 bases, and 13 bases separated the two germline ends. Germline CDR1 MNHNS, CDR2 SASEGT. The CDR3 has 14 amino acids. The DNA for the CDR3 is TGTGCCAGCGGCCGGAGGCAGGACACCGGGGAGCTGTTTTTT. Translated, it gives CASGRRQDTGELFF.

The V call is TRBV5-6, the J call TRBJ1-1, with D maybe TRBD1 (5 bases). The V gene lost 0 bases and the J gene lost 11 bases, with 17 bases spanning the gap. The CDR3 is made up of 14 amino acids. Germline V gene sequence: CDR1 SGHDT, CDR2 YYEEEE. The CDR3 sequence: CASSLASGGAEAFF. DNA for the CDR3: TGTGCCAGCAGCTTGGCCTCGGGGGGTGCGGAGGCTTTCTTT.

This clonotype occurred a few times. V gene TRBV2 combines with J gene TRBJ1-1; maybe TRBD1 (5 bases). This CDR3 has 16 residues. V lost 1 base and J 5 bases, leaving 17 bases between the germline ends. In germline, CDR1 is SNHLY, CDR2 FYNNEI. CDR3 coding DNA: TGTGCCAGCAGTGAAGTACCCCGTGGAGGGGAGACTGAAGCTTTCTTT. Protein sequence: CASSEVPRGGETEAFF.

This clonotype was seen many times. Here the CDR3 reads CASSYRQGGHEQYF. CDR3 in DNA: TGTGCCAGCAGCTACCGACAGGGAGGCCACGAGCAGTACTTC. V is TRBV7-8 and J is TRBJ2-7, with a possible D match to TRBD1 (7 bases). Germline lookup yields CDR1 SGHVS and CDR2 FQNEAQ. The CDR3 loop spans 14 amino acids. V was trimmed by 4 bases and J by 5 bases, leaving 15 bases between them.

This clonotype was counted many times. The chain has TRBV3-1 and TRBJ1-5; D is ambiguous. CDR1 LGHDT and CDR2 YNNKEL come from the germline V gene (reference sequence). The CDR3 totals 12 residues. V was pared by 6 bases and J by 5 bases, with 8 bases between. This chain's CDR3 is CASSTGYQPQHF. Written as DNA, the CDR3 is TGTGCCAGCAGTACGGGTTATCAGCCCCAGCATTTT.

The V call is TRBV25-1, the J call TRBJ2-3; tentatively, D is TRBD1 or TRBD2 (5 bases each). The CDR3 consists of 11 residues. The germline V gene has CDR1 MGHDK and CDR2 SYGVNS. Trimming shortened V by 7 bases and J by 5 bases, and 7 bases separated the two germline ends. The CDR3 nucleotides are TGTGCCAGCACAGGGAGAGATACGCAGTATTTT. Amino acid sequence: CASTGRDTQYF.

This clonotype was counted many times. This chain joins TRBV20-1 and TRBJ1-5; a possible D gene is TRBD1 (5 bases). Germline V gives CDR1 DFQATT, CDR2 SNEGSKA (reference sequence). The CDR3 length is 16 residues. The V gene lost 3 bases and the J gene lost 7 bases, with 22 bases spanning the gap. CDR3 sequence reads: CSARRQDGLGTQPQHF. In nucleotides, the CDR3 is TGCAGTGCTAGGCGTCAAGACGGGCTGGGGACCCAGCCCCAGCATTTT.

The chain couples TRBV7-9 to TRBJ2-3; D might be TRBD2 (6 bases). The CDR3 length is 14 residues. V lost 11 bases and J 0 bases, leaving 15 bases between the germline ends. Germline values: CDR1 SEHNR, CDR2 FQNEAQ (reference sequence). CDR3 nucleotides: TGTGCCGGAAAGTCCGGGACTAGCACAGATACGCAGTATTTT. Its translation: CAGKSGTSTDTQYF.

V and J are TRBV3-1 and TRBJ2-7; TRBD2 matches 8 bases. CDR1 and CDR2 from the germline V gene are LGHDT and YNNKEL (reference sequence). V was clipped by 4 bases and J by 1 base; unmatched bases: 9. The CDR3 covers 16 residues. The CDR3 bases are TGTGCCAGCAGCCCCAGGACGGGGGGGTATTCCTACGAGCAGTACTTC. As protein: CASSPRTGGYSYEQYF.

V usage is TRBV9 and J usage is TRBJ2-3; D perhaps matches TRBD1 (6 bases). This CDR3 has 15 residues. Trimming took 0 bases from V and 0 from J, leaving 8 bases between them. CDR1 and CDR2 from the germline V gene are SGDLS and YYNGEE. CDR3: CASSVADSSTDTQYF. DNA for the CDR3: TGTGCCAGCAGCGTAGCGGACAGTAGCACAGATACGCAGTATTTT.

This clonotype was seen more than once but under ten times. This chain connects TRBV7-8 to TRBJ2-3; 8 nucleotides match TRBD2. J gave up 4 bases and V 3 bases, and 9 bases lay outside the gene matches. This CDR3 has 16 residues. The germline V gene has CDR1 SGHVS and CDR2 FQNEAQ. CDR3 DNA: TGTGCCAGCAGCTTGGCCTATCCGGGAGGGGCAGATACGCAGTATTTT. Its protein product is CASSLAYPGGADTQYF. Drawing the rest from reference TRBV7-8 and TRBJ2-3, the complete variable domain is GAGVSQSPRYKVAKRGQDVALRCDPISGHVSLFWYQQALGQGPEFLTYFQNEAQLDKSGLPSDRFFAERPEGSVSTLKIQRTQQEDSAVYLCASSLAYPGGADTQYFGPGTRLTVL.

This clonotype was observed a few times. The rearrangement links TRBV4-3 to TRBJ1-1; weak D call: TRBD1 (5 bases). This CDR3 is built from 16 residues. Germline-derived CDR1 and CDR2 are LGHNA and YSLEER. Trimming shortened V by 1 base and J by 5 bases, and 17 bases separated the two germline ends. CDR3 protein: CASSQVAGGVKTEAFF. CDR3 bases: TGCGCCAGCAGCCAAGTCGCCGGGGGAGTAAAAACTGAAGCTTTCTTT.

Only a few counts were recorded for this clonotype. The J gene is TRBJ2-1, the V gene TRBV6-5, with D possibly matching TRBD1 (6 bases). Germline V gene lookup returns CDR1 MNHEY and CDR2 SVGAGI. The CDR3 is 15 residues long. Trimming cost V 5 bases and J 5 bases, with 16 bases left between them. The CDR3 nucleotides read TGTGCCAGCAGTACCACAGGGCTGAGGAACAATGAGCAGTTCTTC. Protein product: CASSTTGLRNNEQFF.

This clonotype was counted between two and nine times. The V gene is TRBV15, the J gene TRBJ1-5, with a possible D match to TRBD1 (6 bases). V gave up 2 bases and J gave up 4 bases, with 6 bases separating them. The CDR3 covers 13 residues. Germline CDR1 reads LNHNV; CDR2 reads YYDKDF (reference sequence). CDR3 amino acids: CATSRTGNQPQHF. The CDR3 DNA is TGTGCCACCAGCAGAACAGGGAATCAGCCCCAGCATTTT.

This clonotype has only a few counts. V gene TRBV29-1 combines with J gene TRBJ2-1; tentatively, D is TRBD1 (5 bases). The CDR3 runs to 15 residues. Deletions cut 7 bases from V and 10 bases from J, with 26 bases between. The germline CDR1 and CDR2 sequences are SQVTM and ANQGSEA. CDR3: CSAIVPAPQRGEQFF. The CDR3 region has the DNA TGCAGCGCAATAGTTCCGGCCCCCCAAAGGGGAGAGCAGTTCTTC.

This clonotype was counted at least ten times. This chain uses TRBV9 with TRBJ1-6; 9 bases agree with TRBD1. The CDR3 spans 15 residues. Germline V gene sequence: CDR1 SGDLS, CDR2 YYNGEE. After removal of 0 bases from V and 10 bases from J, the junction contained 5 bases not matched to a gene. The CDR3 region is CASSVEGTGNSPLHF. As DNA, the CDR3 is TGTGCCAGCAGCGTAGAAGGGACAGGGAACTCACCCCTCCACTTT.

The chain employs TRBV5-1 and TRBJ1-1; D uncertain. The CDR3 has 17 residues. CDR1 and CDR2 (germline): SGHRS, YFSETQ. Trimming took off 4 bases at V and 0 bases at J, with 19 bases between the two ends. CDR3 sequence (DNA): TGCGCCAGCAGCATAATGGCATCCTCCCGAGTGAACACTGAAGCTTTCTTT. It specifies CASSIMASSRVNTEAFF.

This clonotype was seen a few times. The gene calls are TRBV6-1 and TRBJ2-2; 9 bases fit TRBD1. The CDR3 extends over 14 amino acids. J gave up 6 bases and V 6 bases, and 5 bases lay outside the gene matches. Germline assignment: CDR1 MNHNS and CDR2 SASEGT. The CDR3 here is CASRTRQGAGELFF. The CDR3 DNA reads as TGTGCCAGCAGAACCAGACAGGGGGCCGGGGAGCTGTTTTTT.

V gene TRBV20-1 combines with J gene TRBJ1-2; 9 positions match TRBD1. The V gene's germline CDR1 is DFQATT and CDR2 SNEGSKA (reference sequence). V dropped 5 bases and J dropped 5; count of bases not matched to a gene: 9. CDR3 length equals 14 residues. The CDR3: CSAYLGTGRYGYTF. CDR3 bases: TGCAGTGCTTACTTAGGGACAGGGAGATATGGCTACACCTTC.

At least ten counts were recorded for this clonotype. The chain couples TRBV5-4 to TRBJ2-4; D might be TRBD1 or TRBD2, each matching 6 bases. With 0 bases removed from V and 7 bases from J, the gap between germline ends came to 11 bases. From germline, CDR1 is SGHNT and CDR2 YYREEE (reference sequence). The CDR3 runs 14 residues. The DNA for the CDR3 is TGTGCCAGCAGCTTGGGGGGGGCGATGAACATTCAGTACTTC. Protein: CASSLGGAMNIQYF.

Ten or more counts support this clonotype. The V and J genes are TRBV7-2 and TRBJ1-1; D call uncertain. Trimming cost V 4 bases and J 2 bases, with 8 bases left between them. Germline lookup yields CDR1 SGHTA and CDR2 FQGNSA. The length of the CDR3 is 13 residues. CDR3 sequence: CASSYGRNTEAFF. For the CDR3, the DNA is TGTGCCAGCAGCTACGGAAGAAACACTGAAGCTTTCTTT.

This chain joins TRBV29-1 and TRBJ2-3; 8 bases map to TRBD2. CDR1 and CDR2 from the germline V gene are SQVTM and ANQGSEA. The CDR3 consists of 14 residues. J was trimmed by 5 bases and V by 5 bases; bases with no gene match: 9. The DNA for the CDR3 is TGCAGCGTTAGTAGCGGGGACCCAGTAGATACGCAGTATTTT. Protein sequence: CSVSSGDPVDTQYF.

V and J are TRBV11-2 and TRBJ1-5; the D is unclear. V shed 4 bases and J shed 5 bases, with 9 bases lying between them. CDR3 length equals 13 residues. Germline CDR1 is SGHAT and CDR2 is FQNNGV. In DNA form, the CDR3 reads TGTGCCAGCAGCTCTTGGTGGGATCAGCCCCAGCATTTT. This encodes CASSSWWDQPQHF.